These T cell receptor beta chains were read from a single sample in a study of beta chain features in type 1 diabetes. TCRdb keeps only in-frame clones here, not all; method: immunoSEQ multiplex PCR. The table includes over 650,000 clones, over 12% detected once. Material: naive CD4+ T cells from blood. These receptors were obtained from a man aged 18 to 29 with type 1 diabetes. CDR3s include the opening cysteine and the closing phenylalanine or tryptophan. The D gene is left open where the match is weak. Size tells how often a clone was seen (once, few, many) or the class of an expanded clone, and some rows leave it out.

d_gene,j_gene,abundance,len,v_gene,CDR3aa,CDR3nt
TRBD1,TRBJ1-2,-,15,TRBV19,CASRPAGQVNYGYTF,TGTGCCAGTAGACCTGCCGGACAGGTCAACTATGGCTACACCTTC
-,TRBJ2-5,few,14,TRBV10-3,CAIGPHSFQETQYF,TGTGCCATCGGGCCACACTCCTTCCAAGAGACCCAGTACTTC
-,TRBJ2-3,-,14,TRBV7-3,CASRDPRGSDTQYF,TGTGCCAGCAGGGACCCCAGGGGTTCAGATACGCAGTATTTT
-,TRBJ1-1,few,14,TRBV7-2,CASSLARQNTEAFF,TGTGCCAGCAGCTTAGCGCGACAGAACACTGAAGCTTTCTTT
TRBD1,TRBJ2-5,-,16,TRBV7-8,CASSLATGTGGKTQYF,TGTGCCAGCAGCTTAGCGACCGGGACAGGGGGAAAGACCCAGTACTTC
-,TRBJ2-7,-,11,TRBV30,CAWSSGYEQYF,TGTGCCTGGTCGTCAGGTTACGAGCAGTACTTC
-,TRBJ2-1,few,14,TRBV2,CASSRTAAYNEQFF,TGTGCCAGCAGCAGGACAGCCGCGTACAATGAGCAGTTCTTC
TRBD2,TRBJ2-7,-,15,TRBV5-8,CASSLGSGRYYEQYF,TGTGCCAGCAGCTTGGGTAGCGGGAGGTACTACGAGCAGTACTTC
-,TRBJ2-2,-,14,TRBV29-1,CSVRSRGNTGELFF,TGCAGCGTTCGGAGCAGAGGCAACACCGGGGAGCTGTTTTTT
-,TRBJ2-4,-,16,TRBV4-3,CASSQTPSAAKNIQYF,TGCGCCAGCAGCCAAACCCCTAGCGCAGCCAAAAACATTCAGTACTTC
-,TRBJ1-2,-,14,TRBV7-2,CASSLARDGYGYTF,TGTGCCAGCAGCTTAGCGCGGGACGGCTATGGCTACACCTTC
-,TRBJ1-2,-,15,TRBV28,CASSRGQEGNYGYTF,TGTGCCAGCAGCCGTGGGCAGGAGGGAAACTATGGCTACACCTTC
-,TRBJ2-7,few,11,TRBV5-1,CASTGHYEQYF,TGCGCCAGCACGGGGCACTACGAGCAGTACTTC
-,TRBJ2-6,-,13,TRBV30,CAWSVAGANVLTF,TGTGCCTGGAGTGTGGCGGGGGCCAACGTCCTGACTTTC
-,TRBJ1-2,-,11,TRBV28,CASSSEYGYTF,TGTGCCAGCAGTTCGGAATATGGCTACACCTTC
-,TRBJ1-1,few,14,TRBV4-3,CASSQRSKNTEAFF,TGCGCCAGCAGCCAGCGGTCGAAGAACACTGAAGCTTTCTTT
TRBD1,TRBJ1-4,-,15,TRBV5-6,CASSTYGTGNEKLFF,TGTGCCAGCAGCACTTACGGGACAGGCAATGAAAAACTGTTTTTT
-,TRBJ1-2,-,15,TRBV4-3,CASSRSTPPALGYTF,TGCGCCAGCAGCCGATCGACACCTCCGGCGTTGGGCTACACCTTC
-,TRBJ1-5,-,12,TRBV9,CASSAPGQPQHF,TGTGCCAGCAGCGCCCCCGGCCAGCCCCAGCATTTT
TRBD2,TRBJ2-3,few,16,TRBV6-5,CASSSGLAGGTDTQYF,TGTGCCAGCAGTTCCGGGTTGGCGGGGGGAACAGATACGCAGTATTTT
-,TRBJ1-2,few,11,TRBV9,CASHHSRGYTF,TGTGCCAGCCACCATTCTCGTGGCTACACCTTC
-,TRBJ2-3,few,14,TRBV2,CASTRASLTDTQYF,TGTGCCAGCACCCGGGCTTCACTGACAGATACGCAGTATTTT
TRBD1,TRBJ1-5,-,16,TRBV4-1,CASSQGHSTGEQPQHF,TGCGCCAGCAGCCAGGGACATTCAACAGGGGAACAGCCCCAGCATTTT
TRBD2,TRBJ2-3,few,18,TRBV30,CAWGRLAGGWTGTDTQYF,TGTGCCTGGGGAAGACTAGCGGGAGGTTGGACAGGCACAGATACGCAGTATTTT
TRBD1,TRBJ2-1,few,13,TRBV5-1,CASSGQGSNEQFF,TGCGCCAGCTCGGGACAGGGGAGCAATGAGCAGTTCTTC
TRBD1,TRBJ1-2,few,14,TRBV29-1,CSVEGDSNYYGYTF,TGCAGCGTTGAGGGGGACAGCAATTACTATGGCTACACCTTC
-,TRBJ2-1,-,14,TRBV15,CATSRDQFRDEQFF,TGTGCCACCAGCAGAGATCAGTTCAGGGATGAGCAGTTCTTC
TRBD1,TRBJ1-5,few,15,TRBV30,CAWSGGQGVSEPQHF,TGTGCCTGGAGTGGGGGACAGGGGGTTAGCGAGCCCCAGCATTTT
-,TRBJ2-7,-,13,TRBV29-1,CSAINPGFREQYF,TGCAGCGCTATCAACCCGGGATTCCGGGAGCAGTACTTC
TRBD2,TRBJ2-1,-,15,TRBV7-2,CASSPGLAAYNEQFF,TGTGCCAGCAGCCCGGGACTAGCGGCTTACAATGAGCAGTTCTTC
-,TRBJ2-7,-,14,TRBV18,CASSVGGSTYEQYF,TGTGCCAGCTCGGTAGGGGGGTCAACCTACGAGCAGTACTTC
TRBD1,TRBJ2-4,few,14,TRBV28,CASIEDRGKNIQYF,TGTGCCAGCATCGAGGACAGGGGTAAAAACATTCAGTACTTC
-,TRBJ1-5,-,17,TRBV7-9,CASSLFSLQGINQPQHF,TGTGCCAGCAGCTTATTCAGTCTCCAGGGTATCAATCAGCCCCAGCATTTT
-,TRBJ2-4,few,13,TRBV10-1,CASSESWVGVQYF,TGCGCCAGCAGTGAGTCCTGGGTCGGTGTTCAGTACTTC
-,TRBJ1-3,few,15,TRBV4-3,CASSQDYTLGNTIYF,TGCGCCAGCAGCCAAGATTACACCCTCGGAAACACCATATATTTT
-,TRBJ2-1,few,13,TRBV7-2,CASTPGVYNEQFF,TGTGCCAGCACCCCCGGAGTATACAATGAGCAGTTCTTC
-,TRBJ2-5,-,12,TRBV29-1,CSVEGFGETQYF,TGCAGCGTTGAGGGGTTTGGGGAGACCCAGTACTTC
TRBD1,TRBJ2-7,-,15,TRBV19,CASSIWQGAGYEQYF,TGTGCCAGTAGTATCTGGCAGGGGGCTGGCTACGAGCAGTACTTC
TRBD1,TRBJ2-7,-,16,TRBV19,CASSTSRQGSRNEQYF,TGTGCCAGTAGTACCTCCCGACAGGGCTCCCGGAACGAGCAGTACTTC
-,TRBJ2-1,-,13,TRBV5-6,CASSLVGADEQFF,TGTGCCAGCAGCTTGGTTGGCGCCGATGAGCAGTTCTTC
-,TRBJ1-1,-,17,TRBV7-9,CASSLAPSQGGKTEAFF,TGTGCCAGCAGCTTAGCTCCTTCGCAGGGAGGGAAAACTGAAGCTTTCTTT
-,TRBJ1-5,-,13,TRBV11-2,CASSQRNNQPQHF,TGTGCCAGCAGCCAAAGGAATAATCAGCCCCAGCATTTT
TRBD2,TRBJ2-7,few,14,TRBV14,CASSLPGLAGPREF,TGTGCCAGCAGCTTACCGGGACTAGCGGGTCCCCGCGAGTTC
-,TRBJ2-5,-,17,TRBV4-1,CASSQPTGPRHRRTQYF,TGCGCCAGCAGCCAACCTACCGGGCCAAGACATAGGCGGACCCAGTACTTC
TRBD1,TRBJ2-7,-,14,TRBV5-6,CASSFWDRVYEQYF,TGTGCCAGCAGCTTTTGGGACAGGGTTTACGAGCAGTACTTC
TRBD2,TRBJ2-1,-,15,TRBV14,CASSPGLALGNEQFF,TGTGCCAGCAGCCCGGGACTAGCCCTGGGCAATGAGCAGTTCTTC